This T cell receptor beta chain was documented in a study of cytomegalovirus exposure and HLA in healthy donors. Findings and caveats of the study: Most TCR sequences showed up rarely, but some public TCRs showed up in many donors.

From germline, CDR1 is SGHTS and CDR2 YDEGEE. The ends lost 0 bases at V and 0 bases at J; junction bases unmatched: 2. The CDR3 spans 16 residues. Notes on this clone: The antigen is undetermined.

TCRdb's copy holds only in-frame clones and misses some; the assay was immunoSEQ multiplex PCR. This table has about 220,000 clones, 80% to 95% appearing once. Material: PBMCs. The rearrangement joins TRBV5-8 to TRBJ1-4, with 7 bases identical to TRBD1. This sequence originates from a woman under 30 in good health and CMV-seronegative. The CDR3 reads CASSLGQGPTNEKLFF. The CDR3 DNA reads TGTGCCAGCAGCTTGGGACAGGGTCCAACTAATGAAAAACTGTTTTTT.